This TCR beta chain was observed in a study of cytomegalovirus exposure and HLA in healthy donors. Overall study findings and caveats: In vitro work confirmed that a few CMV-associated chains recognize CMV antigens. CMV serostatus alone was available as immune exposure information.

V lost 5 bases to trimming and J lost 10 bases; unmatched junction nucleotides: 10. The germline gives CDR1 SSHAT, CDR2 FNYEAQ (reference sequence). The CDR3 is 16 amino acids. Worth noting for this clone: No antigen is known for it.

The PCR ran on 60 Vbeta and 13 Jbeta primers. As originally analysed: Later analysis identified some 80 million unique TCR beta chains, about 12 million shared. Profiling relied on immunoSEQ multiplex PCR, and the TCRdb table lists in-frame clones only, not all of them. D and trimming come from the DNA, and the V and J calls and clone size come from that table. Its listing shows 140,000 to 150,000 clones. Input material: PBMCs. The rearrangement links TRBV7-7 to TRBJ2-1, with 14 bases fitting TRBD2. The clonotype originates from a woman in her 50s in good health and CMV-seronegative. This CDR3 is CASSRGGTSGSEEQFF. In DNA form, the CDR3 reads TGTGCCAGCAGCCGGGGGGGGACTAGCGGGAGTGAGGAGCAGTTCTTC.